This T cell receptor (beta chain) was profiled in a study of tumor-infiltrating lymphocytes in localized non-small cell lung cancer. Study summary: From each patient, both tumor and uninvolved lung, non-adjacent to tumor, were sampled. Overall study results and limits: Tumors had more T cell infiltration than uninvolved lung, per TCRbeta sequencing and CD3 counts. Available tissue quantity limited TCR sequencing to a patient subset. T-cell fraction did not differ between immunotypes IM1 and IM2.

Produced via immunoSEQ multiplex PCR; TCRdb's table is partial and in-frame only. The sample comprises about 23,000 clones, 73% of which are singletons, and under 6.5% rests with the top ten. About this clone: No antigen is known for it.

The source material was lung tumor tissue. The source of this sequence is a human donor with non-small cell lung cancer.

The CDR3 coding sequence is TGCGCCAGCAGCCAGGTTACGAACCGACTGGCTAGCACAGATACGCAGTATTTT. This translates into CASSQVTNRLASTDTQYF. This sequence joins TRBV4-3 and TRBJ2-3, with unresolved D. This CDR3 has 18 residues. The V end was cut by 3 bases, the J end by 0 bases, with 19 bases between. Germline V gene sequence: CDR1 LGHNA, CDR2 YSLEER.